These 16 T cell receptor beta chains came from one sample sequenced in a study of T cell responses to AZD1222 COVID-19 vaccine. Assay used: immunoSEQ multiplex PCR; TCRdb lists only in-frame clones, some missing. The table lists roughly 50,000 clones, 89% of them singletons. The sequencing here drew on peripheral blood, taken 28 days after the second AZD1222 dose. The receptors shown here come from an adult who received the AZD1222 COVID-19 vaccine.

This chain uses TRBV30 with TRBJ2-2; 9 bases map to TRBD2. The ends lost 4 bases at V and 6 bases at J; junction bases unmatched: 9. Germline-derived CDR1 and CDR2 are GTSNPN and SVGIG (reference sequence). This CDR3 comprises 15 residues. CDR3: CAWIAGGRASGELFF. The CDR3 nucleotides read TGTGCCTGGATTGCTGGCGGGAGGGCCTCCGGGGAGCTGTTTTTT. Drawing the rest from reference TRBV30 and TRBJ2-2, the complete variable domain is SQTIHQWPATLVQPVGSPLSLECTVEGTSNPNLYWYRQAAGRGLQLLFYSVGIGQISSEVPQNLSASRPQDRQFILSSKKLLLSDSGFYLCAWIAGGRASGELFFGEGSRLTVL.

The V call is TRBV6-5, the J call TRBJ1-6; TRBD1 matches 7 bases. CDR1 is MNHEY and CDR2 is SVGAGI in the germline V gene. The V gene end was trimmed by 3 bases and the J gene end by 6 bases; junction bases not matched to a gene: 5. The CDR3 runs 15 residues. The CDR3 spells CASSYRRGPNSPLHF. The CDR3 region has the DNA TGTGCCAGCAGTTATCGAAGGGGGCCTAATTCACCCCTCCACTTT.

The chain has TRBV28 and TRBJ2-1; TRBD2 agrees at 9 bases. There are 12 residues in the CDR3. In germline, CDR1 is MDHEN, CDR2 SYDVKM. The junction had 9 bases not matched to a gene; V was cut back by 8 bases and J by 13 bases. CDR3 DNA sequence: TGTGCCAGCGCGACTAGCGGCCGATTACAGTTCTTC. Translation: CASATSGRLQFF. The whole variable domain, filled in from reference TRBV28 and TRBJ2-1, reads DVKVTQSSRYLVKRTGEKVFLECVQDMDHENMFWYRQDPGLGLRLIYFSYDVKMKEKGDIPEGYSVSREKKERFSLILESASTNQTSMYLCASATSGRLQFFGPGTRLTVL.

This sequence joins TRBV6-5 and TRBJ1-5; TRBD1 agrees at 7 bases. Trimming removed 6 bases from V and 3 bases from J; junction bases left unmatched: 8. Looked up from germline, CDR1 is MNHEY and CDR2 is SVGAGI. This CDR3 has 15 residues. The CDR3 DNA sequence: TGTGCCAGCAGACCAGGGACAGTTCTCAATCAGCCCCAGCATTTT. The encoded protein is CASRPGTVLNQPQHF.

This rearrangement joins TRBV11-3 to TRBJ2-2; D is unresolved. This CDR3 has 13 residues. V shed 1 base and J shed 6 bases, with 6 bases lying between them. Germline-derived CDR1 and CDR2 are SGHNT and YENEEA. The CDR3 nucleotides read TGTGCCAGCAGCTTAGTTACCCCCGGGGAGCTGTTTTTT. It codes for CASSLVTPGELFF.

V and J are TRBV9 and TRBJ1-4; D might be TRBD1 (5 bases). V shed 1 base and J shed 8 bases, with 12 bases lying between them. This CDR3 comprises 14 residues. Germline-derived CDR1 and CDR2 are SGDLS and YYNGEE. DNA of the CDR3: TGTGCCAGCAGCGTATCGCAGGGAGGGGAAAAACTGTTTTTT. Residues: CASSVSQGGEKLFF.

The chain combines TRBV15 with TRBJ1-2; 9 bases are a match to TRBD1. The trim removed 1 base at V and 4 bases at J, leaving 10 bases unmatched. The CDR3 has 17 residues. Germline CDR1 is LNHNV and CDR2 is YYDKDF (reference sequence). The CDR3 nucleotides are TGTGCCACCAGCAGAGGGACAGGGGCCGCCCCCACCTATGGCTACACCTTC. Protein product: CATSRGTGAAPTYGYTF.

The CDR3, as DNA: TGTGCCAGCTCACCAAATTCCGGGACAGGGAACCGCGAGCAGTACTTC. Translating it yields CASSPNSGTGNREQYF. The chain combines TRBV18 with TRBJ2-7; 9 bases fit TRBD1. J lost 6 bases, V lost 2 bases, and 11 bases had no gene match. CDR1 is KGHSH, CDR2 LQKENI, per germline. The CDR3 extends over 16 amino acids.

The rearrangement joins TRBV4-2 to TRBJ2-3; 10 bases match TRBD2. After removal of 4 bases from V and 1 base from J, the junction contained 8 bases not matched to a gene. The CDR3 has 17 amino acids. CDR1 and CDR2 from the germline V gene are LGHNA and YNFKEQ. For the CDR3, the DNA is TGTGCCAGCAGCCGAGCAGCCGGGACTAGCGGCACAGATACGCAGTATTTT. Encoded protein: CASSRAAGTSGTDTQYF.

The V call is TRBV19, the J call TRBJ1-5; the D is unclear. Trimming took 9 bases from V and 2 from J, leaving 20 bases between them. The germline V gene has CDR1 LNHDA and CDR2 SQIVND (reference sequence). The CDR3 has 16 residues. CDR3 DNA: TGTGCCAGCGAACCTTCGGGGTTTCGGCGCAATCAGCCCCAGCATTTT. Protein product: CASEPSGFRRNQPQHF. Complete variable domain (other parts from reference TRBV19 and TRBJ1-5): DGGITQSPKYLFRKEGQNVTLSCEQNLNHDAMYWYRQDPGQGLRLIYYSQIVNDFQKGDIAEGYSVSREKKESFPLTVTSAQKNPTAFYLCASEPSGFRRNQPQHFGDGTRLSIL.

The chain carries TRBV24-1 and TRBJ1-1; 7 nucleotides align to TRBD1. The CDR3 has 14 residues. Germline V CDR1 and CDR2: KGHDR, SFDVKD. With 4 bases clipped from V and 6 bases from J, the junction kept 7 bases outside the gene matches. The CDR3 reads CATSDARGNSEAFF. CDR3 DNA sequence: TGTGCCACCAGTGACGCCAGGGGGAATTCTGAAGCTTTCTTT.

V and J are TRBV5-4 and TRBJ2-1, with 14 bases lining up with TRBD2. The CDR3 sequence is 16 residues long. V shed 4 bases, J shed 7 bases, and the junction held 7 bases outside the gene matches. Germline lookup yields CDR1 SGHNT and CDR2 YYREEE (reference sequence). Here the CDR3 reads CASSGKTSGRVNEQFF. The CDR3 nucleotides are TGTGCCAGCAGCGGAAAGACTAGCGGGAGGGTAAATGAGCAGTTCTTC.

Here the CDR3 reads CASSSGTPYNEQFF. DNA for the CDR3: TGCGCCAGCAGCTCCGGGACTCCCTACAATGAGCAGTTCTTC. The rearrangement joins TRBV5-1 to TRBJ2-1; a possible D gene is TRBD2 (6 bases). The CDR3 runs 14 residues. CDR1 and CDR2 from the germline V gene are SGHRS and YFSETQ. Deletions cut 3 bases from V and 2 bases from J, with 9 bases between.

The chain combines TRBV14 with TRBJ2-7; TRBD2 matches 8 bases. With V trimmed by 0 bases and J by 4 bases, 20 bases remained unmatched. The CDR3 consists of 20 residues. The germline V gene has CDR1 SGHDN and CDR2 FVKESK. CDR3 nucleotide sequence: TGTGCCAGCAGCCAAGATCATACGTGGCCCCCGGGAGGGGAGGAGTACGAGCAGTACTTC. The encoded protein is CASSQDHTWPPGGEEYEQYF. Full variable domain (remainder filled in from reference TRBV14 and TRBJ2-7): EAGVTQFPSHSVIEKGQTVTLRCDPISGHDNLYWYRRVMGKEIKFLLHFVKESKQDESGMPNNRFLAERTGGTYSTLKVQPAELEDSGVYFCASSQDHTWPPGGEEYEQYFGPGTRLTVT.

The V and J genes are TRBV19 and TRBJ1-1; D gene unclear. CDR3 length: 11 amino acids. CDR1 and CDR2 from the germline V gene are LNHDA and SQIVND (reference sequence). With 10 bases removed from V and 2 bases from J, the gap between germline ends came to 8 bases. CDR3 coding DNA: TGTGCCACTCGTACAAACACTGAAGCTTTCTTT. It is translated as CATRTNTEAFF.

The rearrangement uses TRBV30 and TRBJ2-3; tentatively, D is TRBD1 or TRBD2 (6 bases each). Trimming took 5 bases from V and 6 from J, leaving 21 bases between them. Germline lookup yields CDR1 GTSNPN and CDR2 SVGIG (reference sequence). The CDR3 is made up of 15 amino acids. CDR3 residues: CAWDKDPRRGDTQYF. CDR3 bases: TGTGCCTGGGATAAAGACCCCAGGAGGGGGGATACGCAGTATTTT.